This T cell receptor beta chain came from a study of T cell changes during pregnancy in multiple sclerosis. CDR1 is SGDLS, CDR2 YYNGEE, per germline. Unmatched junction bases numbered 8, after V lost 3 bases and J lost 5 bases. The CDR3 has 15 amino acids. The table came from immunoSEQ multiplex PCR; TCRdb's copy has only in-frame clones and leaves some out. The sample consists of tens of thousands of clones, roughly nine tenths of them appearing once. This receptor was identified in a female donor in good health, enrolled as a control in a pregnancy study. The material was peripheral blood, obtained after pregnancy. This chain uses TRBV9 with TRBJ2-3; 8 nucleotides agree with TRBD1. CDR3 DNA sequence: TGTGCCAGCAGCGGGGCAGGGGGCCTTCAAGATACGCAGTATTTT. Translating gives CASSGAGGLQDTQYF.